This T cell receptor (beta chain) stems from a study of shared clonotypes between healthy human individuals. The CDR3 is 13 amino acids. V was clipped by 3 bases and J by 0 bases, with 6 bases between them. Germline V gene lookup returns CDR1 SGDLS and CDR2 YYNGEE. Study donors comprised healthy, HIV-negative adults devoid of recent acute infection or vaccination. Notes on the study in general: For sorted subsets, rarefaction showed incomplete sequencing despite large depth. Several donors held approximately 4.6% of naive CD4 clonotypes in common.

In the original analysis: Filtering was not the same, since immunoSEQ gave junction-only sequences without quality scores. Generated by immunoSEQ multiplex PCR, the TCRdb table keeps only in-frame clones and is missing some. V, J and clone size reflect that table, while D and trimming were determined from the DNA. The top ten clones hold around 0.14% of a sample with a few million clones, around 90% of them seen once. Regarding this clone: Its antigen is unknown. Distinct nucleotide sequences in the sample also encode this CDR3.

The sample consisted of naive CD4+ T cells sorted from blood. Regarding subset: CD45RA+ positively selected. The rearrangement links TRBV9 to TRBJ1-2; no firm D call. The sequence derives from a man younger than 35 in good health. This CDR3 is CASSAPPNYGYTF. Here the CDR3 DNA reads TGTGCCAGCAGCGCCCCTCCTAACTATGGCTACACCTTC.